The 25 T cell receptor beta chains presented below share a single source sample, sequenced in a study of regulatory T cells in long-lasting Graves disease. Building of the TCR beta libraries involved iRepertoire HTBI primers and Arm-PCR of CDR3 regions. TCRdb re-called the multiplex PCR reads with MiXCR, one entry per CDR3 protein. Counted here are fewer than 650,000 distinct CDR3 sequences, 16% occurring once; the ten biggest clones make up about 12%. Sample time point: newly diagnosed GD, antithyroid drugs for less than 3 months. TCR sequences were obtained from RNA taken from PBMCs. These same records also appear under a second study, on T cells in Graves' hyperthyroidism and ophthalmopathy.

The material was peripheral blood mononuclear cells (PBMCs), obtained at new diagnosis, from a patient treated with antithyroid drugs. Every receptor here comes from a man aged 18 to 29 with Graves disease.

The rearrangement joins TRBV11-3 to TRBJ2-7, with 10 bases identical to TRBD2. The CDR3 totals 15 residues. The germline CDR1 and CDR2 sequences are SGHNT and YENEEA. V was pared by 5 bases and J by 2 bases, with 6 bases of the junction left unmatched. This chain's CDR3 is CASSPSSGRAYEQYF. In DNA form, the CDR3 reads TGTGCCAGCAGCCCCTCCAGCGGGAGGGCCTACGAGCAGTACTTC.

The chain uses TRBV19 and TRBJ1-2; 9 nucleotides align to TRBD1. V shed 5 bases, J shed 6 bases, and the junction held 19 bases outside the gene matches. Per the germline V gene, CDR1 is LNHDA and CDR2 is SQIVND (reference sequence). The CDR3 spans 18 residues. The CDR3 coding sequence is TGTGCCAGTAGTGTTTGGACAGGGGTGGTCGTGAGCGGAAATGGCTACACCTTC. Its protein product is CASSVWTGVVVSGNGYTF.

The sample holds a few counts of this clonotype. The V gene is TRBV19, the J gene TRBJ2-1; 11 positions agree with TRBD2. The CDR3 runs to 17 residues. V trimming: 5 bases; J trimming: 0 bases; junction bases outside the gene matches: 6. Germline V CDR1 and CDR2: LNHDA, SQIVND (reference sequence). CDR3 sequence reads: CASSSRGLAVSYNEQFF. CDR3 DNA sequence: TGTGCCAGTAGTTCCCGGGGACTAGCGGTCTCCTACAATGAGCAGTTCTTC.

This clonotype was detected a few times. The rearrangement joins TRBV9 to TRBJ2-1; D is uncertain. With 5 bases removed from V and 7 bases from J, the gap between germline ends came to 19 bases. CDR3 size: 15 residues. The germline V gene encodes CDR1 SGDLS and CDR2 YYNGEE. Here the CDR3 reads CASSSSSLVGNEQFF. CDR3 sequence (DNA): TGTGCCAGCAGTTCTTCTAGTTTGGTGGGGAATGAGCAGTTCTTC.

This clonotype showed up many times. The chain employs TRBV6-5 and TRBJ2-7; D possibly corresponds to TRBD1 (6 bases). V lost 4 bases and J 6 bases, leaving 13 bases between the germline ends. CDR3 size: 13 residues. Germline-derived CDR1 and CDR2 are MNHEY and SVGAGI. In nucleotides, the CDR3 is TGTGCCAGCAGTTCAGGGGTTTGGAGCGAGCAGTACTTC. It codes for CASSSGVWSEQYF.

The CDR3 bases are TGTGCCAGCAGCTTAGACCCCCCGGGACAGGGGGTCTACGAGCAGTACTTC. Translated, it gives CASSLDPPGQGVYEQYF. The chain is built from TRBV7-2 and TRBJ2-7; 11 bases are a match to TRBD1. Per the germline V gene, CDR1 is SGHTA and CDR2 is FQGNSA. The CDR3 runs to 17 residues. The ends lost 1 base at V and 3 bases at J; junction bases unmatched: 8.

This clonotype was detected many times. The rearrangement links TRBV5-1 to TRBJ2-1; D gene ambiguous. V lost 0 bases to trimming and J lost 10 bases, with 5 bases between them. CDR1 is SGHRS, CDR2 YFSETQ, per germline. The CDR3 spans 11 residues. CDR3 nucleotide sequence: TGCGCCAGCAGCTTGGGCCCAGAGCAGTTCTTC. This sequence encodes CASSLGPEQFF.

The chain combines TRBV10-3 with TRBJ2-7; a possible D gene is TRBD2 (7 bases). This CDR3 region has 13 residues. The ends were cut back, 4 bases at V and 2 bases at J, with 9 bases in the middle. Germline CDR1 and CDR2: ENHRY and SYGVKD. CDR3 protein: CAISGEGAYEQYF. DNA for the CDR3: TGTGCCATCAGTGGGGAGGGGGCCTACGAGCAGTACTTC.

This clonotype was found many times. The chain is built from TRBV6-1 and TRBJ1-2, with no clear D. Germline V gene data show CDR1 as MNHNS and CDR2 as SASEGT. The ends were cut back, 2 bases at V and 4 bases at J, with 20 bases in the middle. The CDR3 extends over 17 amino acids. The CDR3: CASSESISSSRLYGYTF. The CDR3 DNA reads as TGTGCCAGCAGTGAAAGTATCAGCTCGTCACGACTCTATGGCTACACCTTC.

This clonotype has a count of ten or more. The chain employs TRBV30 and TRBJ2-1; TRBD2 matches at 8 bases. The germline gives CDR1 GTSNPN, CDR2 SVGIG (reference sequence). The CDR3 spans 14 residues. Trimming at V came to 4 bases and at J to 2 bases, leaving 4 bases not matched to a gene. The CDR3 DNA follows: TGTGCCTGGACGACTAGCGTAACCTACAATGAGCAGTTCTTC. Its protein product is CAWTTSVTYNEQFF.

This clonotype was picked up many times. The rearrangement joins TRBV12-3 or TRBV12-4 to TRBJ1-5; possible D gene TRBD1, 5 bases. Trimming took 6 bases from V and 6 from J, leaving 12 bases between them. CDR3 size: 13 residues. The CDR3 spells CASSLGEGQPQHF. The CDR3 DNA reads as TGTGCCAGCAGCTTGGGGGAGGGTCAGCCCCAGCATTTT.

This clonotype was recorded many times. The chain couples TRBV20-1 to TRBJ2-7; 9 nucleotides match TRBD2. J lost 1 base, V lost 5 bases, and 18 bases had no gene match. Germline values: CDR1 DFQATT, CDR2 SNEGSKA (reference sequence). CDR3 length: 18 amino acids. The CDR3: CSAHGGLAPQGGSYEQYF. Written as DNA, the CDR3 is TGCAGTGCTCATGGGGGACTAGCACCTCAGGGAGGATCCTACGAGCAGTACTTC.

There are a few counts of this clonotype. The chain employs TRBV29-1 and TRBJ1-2, with D unresolved. Trimming removed 0 bases at V and 6 bases at J, with 11 bases between. The germline CDR1 and CDR2 sequences are SQVTM and ANQGSEA. This CDR3 contains 13 residues. The CDR3 spells CSVEDGFRDGYTF. The CDR3, as DNA: TGCAGCGTTGAAGACGGGTTCCGTGATGGCTACACCTTC.

The chain joins TRBV7-2 to TRBJ2-3; D remains ambiguous. Germline values: CDR1 SGHTA, CDR2 FQGNSA. V gave up 5 bases and J gave up 5 bases, with 11 bases separating them. CDR3 size: 13 residues. CDR3 sequence: CASSPVAGDTQYF. The DNA for the CDR3 is TGTGCCAGCAGCCCCGTTGCAGGAGATACGCAGTATTTT.

There are a few counts of this clonotype. V usage is TRBV20-1 and J usage is TRBJ2-3; 7 bases are shared with TRBD2. CDR1 is DFQATT, CDR2 SNEGSKA, per germline (reference sequence). CDR3 length: 15 amino acids. V shed 1 base and J 3 bases; nucleotides not matched to a gene: 7. The CDR3 DNA sequence: TGCAGTGCTAGAGCTAGCGGAGGCCAGACAGATACGCAGTATTTT. Translating gives CSARASGGQTDTQYF.

There are a few counts of this clonotype. The chain uses TRBV28 and TRBJ1-5, with D perhaps TRBD1 (6 bases). The germline V gene encodes CDR1 MDHEN and CDR2 SYDVKM. V dropped 4 bases and J dropped 11 bases, with 21 bases sitting between them. The CDR3 sequence is 15 residues long. The chain's CDR3 is CASSWTDLRGRSQHF. CDR3 in DNA: TGTGCCAGCAGTTGGACAGACCTTCGGGGGAGGTCCCAGCATTTT.

In its sample, this clonotype was seen a few times. The chain carries TRBV28 and TRBJ1-6; D gene unclear. The V end lost 8 bases, the J end lost 0 bases, and 20 bases lay between the germline ends. The CDR3 is 18 amino acids. The germline gives CDR1 MDHEN, CDR2 SYDVKM. In nucleotides, the CDR3 is TGTGCCAGCTTCACTAGGGAAAGCTTAAGCTCCTATAATTCACCCCTCCACTTT. Translation gives CASFTRESLSSYNSPLHF.

The chain joins TRBV5-1 to TRBJ1-1; D is unresolved. The CDR3 length is 14 residues. Germline V lookup: CDR1 SGHRS, CDR2 YFSETQ. The ends were cut back, 6 bases at V and 3 bases at J, with 15 bases in the middle. For the CDR3, the DNA is TGCGCCAGCAACTCTGATGTATCCGACACTGAAGCTTTCTTT. This encodes CASNSDVSDTEAFF.

This clonotype has only a few counts. Likely a read error: the CDR3 ends without its conserved phenylalanine or tryptophan. The V gene is TRBV6-1, the J gene TRBJ1-1; 9 nucleotides agree with TRBD1. Germline V gene data show CDR1 as MNHNS and CDR2 as SASEGT. This CDR3 contains 13 residues. V gave up 8 bases and J gave up 6 bases; unmatched junction bases: 7. CDR3 region: CASYRGQGSEAFS. Here the CDR3 DNA reads TGTGCCAGCTACAGGGGGCAGGGATCTGAAGCTTTCTCT.

This clonotype was observed a few times. The CDR3 end shows no conserved phenylalanine or tryptophan, and so a read error is likely. The V and J genes are TRBV3-1 and TRBJ2-1; TRBD2 might be the D (6 bases). The germline V gene has CDR1 LGHDT and CDR2 YNNKEL (reference sequence). V was clipped by 9 bases and J by 0 bases, with 12 bases between them. This CDR3 has 14 amino acids. CDR3 in amino acids: CASGSGSSYNEQFL. The CDR3 DNA is TGTGCCAGTGGTAGCGGCAGCTCCTACAATGAGCAGTTCCTC.

This clonotype was detected ten times or more. The J gene is TRBJ1-5, the V gene TRBV6-1, with TRBD1 matching 7 bases. Looked up from germline, CDR1 is MNHNS and CDR2 is SASEGT. This CDR3 spans 17 amino acids. With 2 bases clipped from V and 7 bases from J, the junction kept 14 bases outside the gene matches. The CDR3 here is CASSESPGTASRQPQHF. CDR3 sequence (DNA): TGTGCCAGCAGTGAATCCCCCGGGACAGCCAGCCGGCAGCCCCAGCATTTT.

Many counts were recorded for this clonotype. This chain joins TRBV5-1 and TRBJ1-2; TRBD1 agrees at 7 bases. J lost 6 bases, V lost 4 bases, and 12 bases had no gene match. This CDR3 is 15 amino acids long. Looked up from germline, CDR1 is SGHRS and CDR2 is YFSETQ. CDR3 region: CASSGLGGGVDGYTF. CDR3 DNA sequence: TGCGCCAGCAGCGGTCTAGGAGGGGGCGTCGATGGCTACACCTTC.

As DNA, the CDR3 is TGCGCCAGCAGCCAAACGGGGGAGGCGGCAACTAATGAAAAACTGTTTTTT. Its protein is CASSQTGEAATNEKLFF. The chain joins TRBV4-1 to TRBJ1-4; a weak D match, TRBD1 (5 bases). Per germline, CDR1 MGHRA and CDR2 YSYEKL. The CDR3 extends over 17 amino acids. Between the trimmed V and J ends, which lost 2 bases and 0 bases, there was a span of 13 bases.

To note about this clonotype: With a much larger clone just one base away, this may be a read error. This chain joins TRBV3-1 and TRBJ2-3; 11 bases align to TRBD1. Germline lookup yields CDR1 LGHDT and CDR2 YNNKEL (reference sequence). CDR3 length: 15 residues. CDR3 sequence (DNA): TGTACCAGCAGCCTCCGGACAGGGGGCCCTGATACGCAGTATTTT. It translates to CTSSLRTGGPDTQYF.

The V call is TRBV20-1, the J call TRBJ2-4; D remains unclear. Germline V lookup: CDR1 DFQATT, CDR2 SNEGSKA (reference sequence). The germline V and J ends were trimmed by 7 bases and 0 bases, with 7 bases remaining between them. The CDR3 length is 12 residues. This CDR3 is CSGTGAKNIQYF. Here the CDR3 DNA reads TGCAGTGGCACGGGAGCCAAAAACATTCAGTACTTC.